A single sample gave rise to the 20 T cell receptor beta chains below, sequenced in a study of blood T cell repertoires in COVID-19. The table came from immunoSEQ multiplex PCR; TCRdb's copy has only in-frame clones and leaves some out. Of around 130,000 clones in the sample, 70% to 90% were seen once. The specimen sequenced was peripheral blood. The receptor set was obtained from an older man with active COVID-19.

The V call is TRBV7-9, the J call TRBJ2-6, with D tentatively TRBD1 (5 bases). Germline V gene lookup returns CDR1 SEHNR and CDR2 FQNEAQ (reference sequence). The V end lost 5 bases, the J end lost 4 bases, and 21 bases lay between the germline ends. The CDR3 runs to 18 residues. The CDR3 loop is CASSPWGADSVGANVLTF. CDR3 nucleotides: TGTGCCAGCAGCCCCTGGGGCGCAGACTCGGTGGGGGCCAACGTCCTGACTTTC. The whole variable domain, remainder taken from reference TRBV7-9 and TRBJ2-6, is DTGVSQNPRHKITKRGQNVTFRCDPISEHNRLYWYRQTLGQGPEFLTYFQNEAQLEKSRLLSDRFSAERPKGSFSTLEIQRTEQGDSAMYLCASSPWGADSVGANVLTFGAGSRLTVL.

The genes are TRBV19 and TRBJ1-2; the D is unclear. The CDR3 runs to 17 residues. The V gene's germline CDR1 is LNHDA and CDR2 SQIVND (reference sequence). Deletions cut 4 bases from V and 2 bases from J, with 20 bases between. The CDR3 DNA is TGTGCCAGTAGTAATCCCCCTTCCCCGACAATGAACTATGGCTACACCTTC. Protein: CASSNPPSPTMNYGYTF.

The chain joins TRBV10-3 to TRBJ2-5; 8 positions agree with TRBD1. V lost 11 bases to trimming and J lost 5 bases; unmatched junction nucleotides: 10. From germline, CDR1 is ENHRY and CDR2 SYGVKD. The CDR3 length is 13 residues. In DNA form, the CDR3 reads TGTGCCTCTAGACAGGGGAGCGCGGAGACCCAGTACTTC. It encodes CASRQGSAETQYF.

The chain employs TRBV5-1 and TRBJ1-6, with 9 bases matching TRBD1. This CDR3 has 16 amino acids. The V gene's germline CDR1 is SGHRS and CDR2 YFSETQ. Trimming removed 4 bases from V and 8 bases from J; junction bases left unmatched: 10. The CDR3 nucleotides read TGCGCCAGCAGCCCCGCGGGACAGGGAAGGGATTCACCCCTCCACTTT. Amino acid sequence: CASSPAGQGRDSPLHF.

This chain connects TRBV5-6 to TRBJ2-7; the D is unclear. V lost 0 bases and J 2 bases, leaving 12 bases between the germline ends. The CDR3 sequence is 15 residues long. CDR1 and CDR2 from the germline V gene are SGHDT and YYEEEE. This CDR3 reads CASSLVQAPAYEQYF. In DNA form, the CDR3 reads TGTGCCAGCAGCTTGGTTCAGGCCCCGGCCTACGAGCAGTACTTC.

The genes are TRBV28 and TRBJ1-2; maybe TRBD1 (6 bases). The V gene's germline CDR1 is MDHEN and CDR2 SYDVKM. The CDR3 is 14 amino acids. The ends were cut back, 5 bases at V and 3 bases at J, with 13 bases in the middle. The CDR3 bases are TGTGCCAGCAGTATTCCGAGGACAGACTATGGCTACACCTTC. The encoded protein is CASSIPRTDYGYTF.

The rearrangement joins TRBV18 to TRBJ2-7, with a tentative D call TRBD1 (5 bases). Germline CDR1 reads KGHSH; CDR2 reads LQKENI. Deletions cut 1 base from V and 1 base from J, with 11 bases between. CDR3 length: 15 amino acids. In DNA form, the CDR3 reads TGTGCCAGCTCACCACAGGGAAGGGGATCCTACGAGCAGTACTTC. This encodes CASSPQGRGSYEQYF. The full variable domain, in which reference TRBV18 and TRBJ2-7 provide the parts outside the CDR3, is NAGVMQNPRHLVRRRGQEARLRCSPMKGHSHVYWYRQLPEEGLKFMVYLQKENIIDESGMPKERFSAEFPKEGPSILRIQQVVRGDSAAYFCASSPQGRGSYEQYFGPGTRLTVT.

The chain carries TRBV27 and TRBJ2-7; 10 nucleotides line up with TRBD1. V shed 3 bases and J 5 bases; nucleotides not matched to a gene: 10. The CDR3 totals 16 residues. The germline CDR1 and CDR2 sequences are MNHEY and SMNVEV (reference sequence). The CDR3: CASSFLRGQGQDEQYF. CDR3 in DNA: TGTGCCAGCAGTTTTTTACGGGGACAGGGGCAGGACGAGCAGTACTTC.

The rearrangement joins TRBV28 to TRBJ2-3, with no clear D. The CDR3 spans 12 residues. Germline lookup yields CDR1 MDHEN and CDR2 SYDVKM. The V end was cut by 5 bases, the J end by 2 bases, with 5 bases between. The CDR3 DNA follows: TGTGCCAGCAGTATCCTCACAGATACGCAGTATTTT. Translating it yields CASSILTDTQYF.

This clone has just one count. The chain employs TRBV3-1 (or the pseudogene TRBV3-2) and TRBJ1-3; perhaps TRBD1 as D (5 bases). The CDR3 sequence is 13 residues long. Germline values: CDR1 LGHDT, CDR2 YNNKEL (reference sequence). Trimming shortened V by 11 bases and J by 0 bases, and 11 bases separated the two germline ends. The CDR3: CASAGLSGNTIYF. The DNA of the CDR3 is TGTGCCTCCGCAGGGCTCTCTGGAAACACCATATATTTT.

This CDR3 is CASSLLAGGENIQYF. As DNA, the CDR3 is TGTGCCAGCAGTCTACTAGCGGGAGGGGAAAACATTCAGTACTTC. The V call is TRBV6-6, the J call TRBJ2-4; 13 bases fit TRBD2. V shed 5 bases, J shed 5 bases, and the junction held 3 bases outside the gene matches. This CDR3 region has 15 residues. Germline CDR1 reads MNHNY; CDR2 reads SVGAGI (reference sequence).

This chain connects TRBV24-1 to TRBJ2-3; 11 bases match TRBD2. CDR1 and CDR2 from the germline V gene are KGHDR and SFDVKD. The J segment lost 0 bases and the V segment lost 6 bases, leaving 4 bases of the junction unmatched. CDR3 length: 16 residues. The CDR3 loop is CATSTSGSGSTDTQYF. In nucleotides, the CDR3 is TGTGCCACCAGTACTAGCGGGAGTGGGAGCACAGATACGCAGTATTTT.

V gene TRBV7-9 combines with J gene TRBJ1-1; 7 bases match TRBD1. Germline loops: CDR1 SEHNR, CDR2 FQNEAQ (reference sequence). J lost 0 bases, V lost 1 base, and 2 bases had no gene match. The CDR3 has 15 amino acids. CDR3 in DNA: TGTGCCAGCAGCTTAGGGACAGGAGTGAACACTGAAGCTTTCTTT. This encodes CASSLGTGVNTEAFF.

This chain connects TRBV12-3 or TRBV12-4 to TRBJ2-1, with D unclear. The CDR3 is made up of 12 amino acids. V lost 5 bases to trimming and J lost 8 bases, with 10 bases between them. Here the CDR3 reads CASSPPGHEQFF. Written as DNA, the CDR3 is TGTGCCAGCAGTCCCCCTGGGCATGAGCAGTTCTTC.

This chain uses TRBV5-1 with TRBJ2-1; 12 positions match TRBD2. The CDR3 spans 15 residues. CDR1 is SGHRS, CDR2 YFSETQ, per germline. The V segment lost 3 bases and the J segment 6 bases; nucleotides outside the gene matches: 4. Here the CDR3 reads CASSSSGRAGNEQFF. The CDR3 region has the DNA TGCGCCAGCAGCTCTAGCGGGAGGGCAGGCAATGAGCAGTTCTTC.

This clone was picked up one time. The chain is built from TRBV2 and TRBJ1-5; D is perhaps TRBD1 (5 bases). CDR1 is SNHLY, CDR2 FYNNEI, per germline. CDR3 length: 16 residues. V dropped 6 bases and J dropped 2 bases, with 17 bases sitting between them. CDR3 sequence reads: CASRPGPGGGNQPQHF. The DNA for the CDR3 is TGTGCCAGCAGGCCGGGGCCTGGGGGGGGCAATCAGCCCCAGCATTTT.

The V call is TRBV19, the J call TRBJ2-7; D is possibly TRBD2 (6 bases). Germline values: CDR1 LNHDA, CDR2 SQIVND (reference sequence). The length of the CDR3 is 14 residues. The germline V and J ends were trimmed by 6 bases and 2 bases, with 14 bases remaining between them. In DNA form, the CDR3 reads TGTGCCAGTAGCCCACTCGGGAGCCCCTACGAGCAGTACTTC. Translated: CASSPLGSPYEQYF.

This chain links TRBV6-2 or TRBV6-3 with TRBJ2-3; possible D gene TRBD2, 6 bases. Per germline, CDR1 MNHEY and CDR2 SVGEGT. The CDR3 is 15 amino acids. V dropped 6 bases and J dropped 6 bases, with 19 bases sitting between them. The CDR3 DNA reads TGTGCCAGCAGCCTCGGGCGGGGTTTGTGGGATACGCAGTATTTT. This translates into CASSLGRGLWDTQYF.

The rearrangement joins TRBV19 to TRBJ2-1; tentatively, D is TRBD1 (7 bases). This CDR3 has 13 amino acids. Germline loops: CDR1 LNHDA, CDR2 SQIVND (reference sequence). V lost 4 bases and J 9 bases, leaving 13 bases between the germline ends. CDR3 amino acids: CASSTDREAEQFF. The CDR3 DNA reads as TGTGCCAGTAGTACAGACAGGGAGGCTGAGCAGTTCTTC. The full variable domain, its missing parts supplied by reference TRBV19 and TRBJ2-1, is DGGITQSPKYLFRKEGQNVTLSCEQNLNHDAMYWYRQDPGQGLRLIYYSQIVNDFQKGDIAEGYSVSREKKESFPLTVTSAQKNPTAFYLCASSTDREAEQFFGPGTRLTVL.

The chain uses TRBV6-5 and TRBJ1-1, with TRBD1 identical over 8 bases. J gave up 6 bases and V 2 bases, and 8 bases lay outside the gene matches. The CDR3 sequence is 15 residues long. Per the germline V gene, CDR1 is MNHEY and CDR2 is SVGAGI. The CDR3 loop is CASSYHAQGEAEAFF. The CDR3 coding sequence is TGTGCCAGCAGTTACCACGCACAGGGGGAGGCTGAAGCTTTCTTT.